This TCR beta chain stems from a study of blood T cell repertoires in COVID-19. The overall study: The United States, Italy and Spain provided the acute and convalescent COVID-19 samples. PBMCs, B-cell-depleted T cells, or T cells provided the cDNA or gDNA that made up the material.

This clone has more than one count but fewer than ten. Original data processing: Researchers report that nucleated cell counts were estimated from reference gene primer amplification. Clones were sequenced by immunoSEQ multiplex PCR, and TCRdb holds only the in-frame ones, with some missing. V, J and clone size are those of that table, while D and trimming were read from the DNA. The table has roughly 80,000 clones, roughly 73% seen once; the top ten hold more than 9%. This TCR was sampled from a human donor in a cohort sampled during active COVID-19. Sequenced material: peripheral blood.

CDR3 residues: CASSETGTANEKLFF. In nucleotides, the CDR3 is TGTGCCAGCAGCGAGACCGGGACAGCTAATGAAAAACTGTTTTTT. V is TRBV5-6 and J is TRBJ1-4, with 7 bases aligning to TRBD1. The germline CDR1 and CDR2 sequences are SGHDT and YYEEEE. The CDR3 runs to 15 residues. V shed 4 bases and J 3 bases; nucleotides not matched to a gene: 6.